The clone carrying this T cell receptor beta chain was recorded a few times. The antigen is undetermined. Time point reported: peripheral blood 6 weeks after treatment start. The data were taken from a study of PD-L1 blockade in urothelial cancer. Study-level information: The patients' atezolizumab therapy, 1,200 mg intravenously every 3 weeks, started at some point between 2014 and 2015. Males with bladder-origin urothelial cancer constituted about 90% of the 29 patients. Investigators checked blood 3 weeks (second dose) and 6 weeks after treatment start. General study results and limits: Enhanced expansion of tumor-associated blood clones at 3 weeks characterized durable-benefit patients.

The V gene lost 5 bases and the J gene lost 3 bases, with 11 bases spanning the gap. This CDR3 has 13 amino acids. Germline lookup yields CDR1 SEHNR and CDR2 FQNEAQ (reference sequence). Sequencing used immunoSEQ multiplex PCR; TCRdb keeps in-frame clones, though not all of them. The repertoire holds about 130,000 clones, with about 82% as singletons. The clonotype originates from a man aged 50 to 59 with urothelial cancer. The chain has TRBV7-9 and TRBJ2-7; a weak D match, TRBD1 (5 bases). Sequencing used PBMCs, obtained around atezolizumab (anti-PD-L1) treatment. CDR3 loop: CASSTDTIYEQYF. Here the CDR3 DNA reads TGTGCCAGCAGCACGGACACGATCTACGAGCAGTACTTC.